The TCR beta chain under discussion was sequenced for a study of beta chain features in type 1 diabetes. The sample holds a few counts of this clone. CDR3 length equals 15 residues. With 8 bases removed from V and 6 bases from J, the gap between germline ends came to 20 bases. Germline V gene lookup returns CDR1 SGHVS and CDR2 FQNEAQ. Isolated RNA was reverse transcribed in full, so expressed TCRB transcripts were sequenced. Method: immunoSEQ multiplex PCR; TCRdb's copy keeps in-frame clones and lacks some. The table has about 620,000 clones, around a sixth seen once; the top ten hold about 0.093%. This rearrangement joins TRBV7-8 to TRBJ1-5, with a tentative D call TRBD1 (5 bases). The source is a man between 18 and 35 years old in good health. Sequencing was performed on naive CD4+ T cells from blood. CDR3 sequence (DNA): TGTGCCAGCCACGGGGGAGGCAAATTGGGTCAGCCCCAGCATTTT. This codes for CASHGGGKLGQPQHF.